Each of the 19 T cell receptor beta chains below was sequenced from the same sample in a study of T cells in Graves' hyperthyroidism and ophthalmopathy. Researchers amplified the TCR beta CDR3 regions from RNA transcripts. RT-PCR in the first round (using the HTBI primer set) targeted the TCR CDR3. TCRdb reprocessed the multiplex PCR reads via MiXCR and lists one record per CDR3 protein. The profile shows 350,000 to 450,000 distinct CDR3 sequences, 15% to 20% of them singletons. The sample was blood. These receptors originate from a woman in her thirties with Graves' hyperthyroidism that later progressed to Graves' ophthalmopathy.

This clonotype appeared many times. V gene TRBV5-1 combines with J gene TRBJ1-6; 7 bases map to TRBD1. This CDR3 is 15 amino acids long. Looked up from germline, CDR1 is SGHRS and CDR2 is YFSETQ. With 3 bases clipped from V and 10 bases from J, the junction kept 10 bases outside the gene matches. This chain's CDR3 is CASSSRQGTGSPLHF. The CDR3, as DNA: TGCGCCAGCAGCTCGCGACAGGGCACTGGGTCACCCCTCCACTTT.

The chain recombines TRBV9 with TRBJ1-1; the match to TRBD1 covers 8 bases. The CDR3 loop spans 13 amino acids. With 7 bases clipped from V and 9 bases from J, the junction kept 11 bases outside the gene matches. Germline V gene data show CDR1 as SGDLS and CDR2 as YYNGEE. The CDR3: CASGGTGQIKAFF. The CDR3 region has the DNA TGTGCCAGCGGGGGGACAGGCCAAATTAAAGCTTTCTTT.

This clonotype occurred a few times. The chain combines TRBV6-1 with TRBJ1-5, with D maybe TRBD1 (5 bases). Germline V gene sequence: CDR1 MNHNS, CDR2 SASEGT. V lost 6 bases and J lost 0, with 9 bases in between. This CDR3 is 14 amino acids long. The CDR3 DNA is TGTGCCAGCAGGGGGGGGATTAGCAATCAGCCCCAGCATTTT. This codes for CASRGGISNQPQHF.

The table lists this clonotype with a few counts. V and J are TRBV6-1 and TRBJ2-1, with 7 positions matching TRBD2. Per germline, CDR1 MNHNS and CDR2 SASEGT. This CDR3 is 15 amino acids long. The trim removed 3 bases at V and 4 bases at J, leaving 6 bases unmatched. CDR3 sequence reads: CASSDQPAGYNEQFF. The CDR3 nucleotides read TGTGCCAGCAGTGACCAACCAGCGGGATACAATGAGCAGTTCTTC.

This clonotype was seen at least ten times. CDR3 in amino acids: CASSPDRHEQYF. The CDR3 nucleotides are TGTGCCAGCAGCCCTGACCGACACGAGCAGTACTTC. The rearrangement uses TRBV12-3 or TRBV12-4 and TRBJ2-7; no firm D call. The CDR3 spans 12 residues. The V end was cut by 6 bases, the J end by 5 bases, with 11 bases between.

This clonotype was picked up a small number of times. The chain recombines TRBV15 with TRBJ2-1; D gene ambiguous. CDR3 size: 15 residues. Germline V gene data show CDR1 as LNHNV and CDR2 as YYDKDF (reference sequence). Trimming cost V 0 bases and J 7 bases, with 13 bases left between them. This CDR3 reads CATSRDFGYGNEQFF. DNA for the CDR3: TGTGCCACCAGCAGAGACTTTGGTTATGGGAATGAGCAGTTCTTC.

There are many counts of this clonotype. The chain carries TRBV5-1 and TRBJ2-7, with 7 bases matching TRBD2. This CDR3 is 16 amino acids long. V was clipped by 0 bases and J by 0 bases; unmatched bases: 6. Looked up from germline, CDR1 is SGHRS and CDR2 is YFSETQ. The CDR3 spells CASSLDWRGNSYEQYF. The CDR3 region has the DNA TGCGCCAGCAGCTTGGATTGGCGGGGGAACTCCTACGAGCAGTACTTC. Full variable domain (outside the CDR3, taken from reference TRBV5-1 and TRBJ2-7): KAGVTQTPRYLIKTRGQQVTLSCSPISGHRSVSWYQQTPGQGLQFLFEYFSETQRNKGNFPGRFSGRQFSNSRSEMNVSTLELGDSALYLCASSLDWRGNSYEQYFGPGTRLTVT.

This clonotype came up many times. The chain joins TRBV7-9 to TRBJ1-4; D gene ambiguous. Trimming removed 0 bases from V and 6 bases from J, with 11 bases in between. CDR1 is SEHNR, CDR2 FQNEAQ, per germline (reference sequence). This CDR3 region has 15 residues. CDR3 bases: TGTGCCAGCAGCTTAGCGGCGTCGTCGGATGAAAAACTGTTTTTT. Translating gives CASSLAASSDEKLFF.

This clonotype was recorded at least ten times. This chain joins TRBV27 and TRBJ2-1; D unresolved. With 6 bases removed from V and 6 bases from J, the gap between germline ends came to 18 bases. The V gene's germline CDR1 is MNHEY and CDR2 SMNVEV (reference sequence). CDR3 size: 15 residues. The CDR3 nucleotides read TGTGCCAGCAGCTTCACCTTTCTAGGATCCAATGAGCAGTTCTTC. Protein: CASSFTFLGSNEQFF.

There are many counts of this clonotype. The V and J genes are TRBV3-1 and TRBJ1-6, with D unresolved. Trimming left V 1 base short and J 7 bases short, with 8 bases between. Germline loops: CDR1 LGHDT, CDR2 YNNKEL (reference sequence). The CDR3 totals 14 residues. The CDR3 reads CASSQVGANSPLHF. In DNA, the CDR3 is TGTGCCAGCAGCCAAGTGGGAGCCAATTCACCCCTCCACTTT. Full variable domain (rest looked up from reference TRBV3-1 and TRBJ1-6): DTAVSQTPKYLVTQMGNDKSIKCEQNLGHDTMYWYKQDSKKFLKIMFSYNNKELIINETVPNRFSPKSPDKAHLNLHINSLELGDSAVYFCASSQVGANSPLHFGNGTRLTVT.

The chain uses TRBV15 and TRBJ2-1, with 7 bases lining up with TRBD1. Germline CDR1 reads LNHNV; CDR2 reads YYDKDF (reference sequence). Trimming cost V 0 bases and J 6 bases; bases outside gene matches: 5. The length of the CDR3 is 15 residues. The CDR3 coding sequence is TGTGCCACCAGCAGAGATCCAGGACAGGCCAATGAGCAGTTCTTC. This translates into CATSRDPGQANEQFF.

This clonotype was recorded many times. The chain is built from TRBV28 and TRBJ2-7; D is unresolved. Germline V gene lookup returns CDR1 MDHEN and CDR2 SYDVKM. The CDR3 contains 13 residues. The V gene lost 2 bases and the J gene lost 4 bases, with 9 bases spanning the gap. In nucleotides, the CDR3 is TGTGCCAGCAGTTTAATTGGCGTTTACGAGCAGTACTTC. It yields the protein CASSLIGVYEQYF.

This clonotype was detected ten times or more. The chain carries TRBV28 and TRBJ1-6; D might be TRBD1 (6 bases). The CDR3 sequence is 16 residues long. Per germline, CDR1 MDHEN and CDR2 SYDVKM. Trimming stripped 1 base from V and 13 bases from J, with 20 bases between. The CDR3 bases are TGTGCCAGCAGTTTATTGTTTAGGGGGGCTCCCAACCCCCTCCACTTT. Residues: CASSLLFRGAPNPLHF.

With regard to this clonotype: A read error may explain this, as a much larger clone is one base away. The V gene is TRBV10-2, the J gene TRBJ2-1, with 11 bases matching TRBD2. Germline V CDR1 and CDR2: WSHSY, SAAADI. V trimming: 6 bases; J trimming: 7 bases; junction bases outside the gene matches: 11. The CDR3 runs 16 residues. The CDR3 sequence is CASSRGRLAGSNEQFF. The DNA for the CDR3 is TGCGCCAGCAGCCGCGGGCGACTAGCGGGGTCTAATGAGCAGTTCTTC.

Ten or more counts support this clonotype. The genes are TRBV11-2 and TRBJ2-5, with 12 bases matching TRBD2. The CDR3 contains 15 residues. With V trimmed by 7 bases and J by 2 bases, 5 bases remained unmatched. Looked up from germline, CDR1 is SGHAT and CDR2 is FQNNGV. Here the CDR3 DNA reads TGTGCCAGCACGACTAGCGGGGGCGGTCAAGAGACCCAGTACTTC. This codes for CASTTSGGGQETQYF.

This clonotype was seen repeatedly, ten times or more. The rearrangement uses TRBV27 and TRBJ2-7, with TRBD2 identical over 7 bases. V was pared by 4 bases and J by 0 bases, with 9 bases of the junction left unmatched. Per the germline V gene, CDR1 is MNHEY and CDR2 is SMNVEV (reference sequence). This CDR3 has 16 amino acids. The chain's CDR3 is CASSSTSASYSYEQYF. As DNA, the CDR3 is TGTGCCAGCAGTTCCACTAGCGCGTCGTACTCCTACGAGCAGTACTTC.

To note about this clonotype: A single base separates this from a much larger clone, so it may be a read error. The chain links TRBV5-6 to TRBJ1-2, with D possibly being TRBD1 (5 bases). Trimming cost V 3 bases and J 8 bases, with 20 bases left between them. CDR1 SGHDT and CDR2 YYEEEE come from the germline V gene. This CDR3 region has 15 residues. CDR3 sequence (DNA): TGTGCCAGCAGCTCTGGGGGGACGGACGTTAGCGGCTACACCTTC. Translated, it gives CASSSGGTDVSGYTF.

This clonotype showed up many times. The rearrangement joins TRBV10-2 to TRBJ1-1, with D hard to call. Trimming pared 0 bases from V and 11 bases from J, leaving 13 bases between. Germline loops: CDR1 WSHSY, CDR2 SAAADI. This CDR3 is built from 13 residues. This CDR3 reads CASSESNSGVAFF. The CDR3 nucleotides read TGCGCCAGCAGTGAGTCGAATTCCGGTGTGGCTTTCTTT.

This clonotype has ten or more counts. The chain couples TRBV28 to TRBJ1-5; the D gene is possibly TRBD1 (6 bases). This CDR3 has 18 amino acids. Germline V lookup: CDR1 MDHEN, CDR2 SYDVKM. V lost 6 bases to trimming and J lost 0 bases, with 21 bases between them. CDR3 coding DNA: TGTGCCAGCAGACCCTCCCCCGGACAGATCCATAGCAATCAGCCCCAGCATTTT. This encodes CASRPSPGQIHSNQPQHF.